This passage covers 30 T cell receptor beta chains from one sample sequenced in a study of blood T cell repertoires in COVID-19. TCRdb's table, derived via immunoSEQ multiplex PCR, lists solely in-frame clones and lacks some. Here the sample spans some 250,000 clones, around 81% being singletons. The specimen was peripheral blood. The receptors come from a woman aged 60-75 years with active or convalescent COVID-19.

The V gene is TRBV5-8, the J gene TRBJ1-6; D is ambiguous. Germline V gene lookup returns CDR1 SGHTS and CDR2 YDEGEE. Trimming stripped 6 bases from V and 1 base from J, with 17 bases between. This CDR3 is 17 amino acids long. For the CDR3, the DNA is TGTGCCAGCACCACATATGATGGTCCTTCCTATAATTCACCCCTCCACTTT. Translated, it gives CASTTYDGPSYNSPLHF.

The gene calls are TRBV6-5 and TRBJ1-6; weak D call: TRBD1 (5 bases). Germline V CDR1 and CDR2: MNHEY, SVGAGI. The CDR3 runs to 15 residues. Trimming took off 4 bases at V and 7 bases at J, with 14 bases between the two ends. The CDR3 DNA follows: TGTGCCAGCAGTTCGCCGGGGGTGAGGAATTCACCCCTCCACTTT. It specifies CASSSPGVRNSPLHF.

The genes are TRBV5-4 and TRBJ2-1, with 10 bases fitting TRBD2. The CDR3 loop spans 16 amino acids. Per the germline V gene, CDR1 is SGHNT and CDR2 is YYREEE (reference sequence). Trimming took 0 bases from V and 4 from J; bases not matched to a gene: 4. In DNA, the CDR3 is TGTGCCAGCAGCTTGGGTACTAGCGGGGTATACAATGAGCAGTTCTTC. Protein: CASSLGTSGVYNEQFF.

The rearrangement joins TRBV11-3 to TRBJ2-1, with 11 bases fitting TRBD2. CDR1 is SGHNT and CDR2 is YENEEA in the germline V gene. This CDR3 is built from 15 residues. V shed 3 bases and J 2 bases; nucleotides not matched to a gene: 0. The CDR3 reads CASSLTSGAYNEQFF. In nucleotides, the CDR3 is TGTGCCAGCAGCTTGACTAGCGGGGCCTACAATGAGCAGTTCTTC.

This chain connects TRBV6-5 to TRBJ1-5; D not resolved. The CDR3 consists of 16 residues. The germline V gene encodes CDR1 MNHEY and CDR2 SVGAGI. Trimming pared 0 bases from V and 4 bases from J, leaving 13 bases between. CDR3 amino acids: CASSYSRMGRNQPQHF. DNA for the CDR3: TGTGCCAGCAGTTACTCACGGATGGGCCGGAATCAGCCCCAGCATTTT.

J is TRBJ2-2 and V is TRBV29-1, with 8 bases identical to TRBD1. The CDR3 sequence is 17 residues long. J gave up 1 base and V 6 bases, and 13 bases lay outside the gene matches. Germline-derived CDR1 and CDR2 are SQVTM and ANQGSEA. CDR3 amino acids: CSVDKRQGTRNTGELFF. Written as DNA, the CDR3 is TGCAGCGTCGATAAAAGACAGGGGACAAGGAACACCGGGGAGCTGTTTTTT.

This clone has only one observation. The chain couples TRBV30 to TRBJ1-2, with no clear D. Between the trimmed V and J ends, which lost 1 base and 4 bases, there was a span of 13 bases. Germline CDR1 is GTSNPN and CDR2 is SVGIG (reference sequence). The CDR3 spans 14 residues. CDR3: CAWSASPGLYGYTF. In DNA, the CDR3 is TGTGCCTGGAGTGCCTCTCCGGGTCTCTATGGCTACACCTTC.

The rearrangement links TRBV5-6 to TRBJ2-5, with TRBD1 matching 9 bases. The J segment lost 3 bases and the V segment lost 0 bases, leaving 0 bases of the junction unmatched. From germline, CDR1 is SGHDT and CDR2 YYEEEE. CDR3 length: 14 amino acids. This CDR3 is CASSLGTGEETQYF. DNA for the CDR3: TGTGCCAGCAGCTTGGGGACAGGGGAAGAGACCCAGTACTTC.

The chain is built from TRBV7-8 and TRBJ2-2; TRBD1 matches at 10 bases. Germline V gene data show CDR1 as SGHVS and CDR2 as FQNEAQ. J gave up 5 bases and V 5 bases, and 5 bases lay outside the gene matches. CDR3 size: 15 residues. CDR3 residues: CASSRQGAVTGELFF. DNA of the CDR3: TGTGCCAGCAGCAGACAGGGGGCGGTTACCGGGGAGCTGTTTTTT.

The chain employs TRBV5-1 and TRBJ1-2; 8 bases are a match to TRBD1. The CDR3 runs to 16 residues. The V gene end was trimmed by 4 bases and the J gene end by 6 bases; junction bases not matched to a gene: 14. Germline lookup yields CDR1 SGHRS and CDR2 YFSETQ. As DNA, the CDR3 is TGCGCCAGCAGCCCCGGACAGGGAGGGGGGGGACATGGCTACACCTTC. This translates into CASSPGQGGGGHGYTF.

This chain uses TRBV19 with TRBJ1-6, with D unclear. V was clipped by 5 bases and J by 1 base, with 24 bases between them. Germline CDR1 reads LNHDA; CDR2 reads SQIVND (reference sequence). The CDR3 runs 20 residues. CDR3 sequence: CASSSQIRQDPGSYNSPLHF. The CDR3 DNA sequence: TGTGCCAGTAGTTCCCAAATTCGACAAGACCCGGGGTCCTATAATTCACCCCTCCACTTT.

V and J are TRBV7-8 and TRBJ1-1; perhaps TRBD1 as D (6 bases). This CDR3 is 14 amino acids long. The V end was cut by 5 bases, the J end by 1 base, with 11 bases between. The V gene's germline CDR1 is SGHVS and CDR2 FQNEAQ. CDR3 sequence (DNA): TGTGCCAGCAGCCTAGTACAGGGGAACACTGAAGCTTTCTTT. Encoded protein: CASSLVQGNTEAFF.

The chain employs TRBV3-1 (or the pseudogene TRBV3-2) and TRBJ2-5; D gene unclear. This CDR3 spans 16 amino acids. Germline V gene sequence: CDR1 LGHDT, CDR2 YNNKEL (reference sequence). V dropped 2 bases and J dropped 1 base, with 14 bases sitting between them. The CDR3 protein is CASSQIGRLSQETQYF. CDR3 sequence (DNA): TGTGCCAGCAGCCAAATTGGCAGGCTGAGCCAAGAGACCCAGTACTTC.

The chain employs TRBV7-7 and TRBJ1-5; D is ambiguous. The CDR3 contains 13 residues. V was clipped by 1 base and J by 4 bases, with 5 bases between them. CDR1 and CDR2 (germline): SSHAT, FNYEAQ (reference sequence). The CDR3 loop is CASSLGENQPQHF. Written as DNA, the CDR3 is TGTGCCAGCAGCTTAGGAGAAAATCAGCCCCAGCATTTT.

This clone was found a few times. This chain joins TRBV19 and TRBJ1-1; D is perhaps TRBD1 (5 bases). CDR3 length: 15 residues. V gave up 7 bases and J gave up 4 bases, with 19 bases separating them. Germline V lookup: CDR1 LNHDA, CDR2 SQIVND (reference sequence). The CDR3 is CASNLGQGWGTEAFF. The CDR3 DNA follows: TGTGCCAGTAACCTGGGCCAGGGATGGGGCACTGAAGCTTTCTTT.

The chain links TRBV10-2 to TRBJ2-4; D perhaps matches TRBD1 (5 bases). V lost 3 bases and J lost 6, with 12 bases in between. This CDR3 contains 14 residues. Germline lookup yields CDR1 WSHSY and CDR2 SAAADI. The CDR3 DNA reads as TGCGCCAGCAGTGATACAGGTTCGGGAAACATTCAGTACTTC. Amino acids: CASSDTGSGNIQYF.

The chain uses TRBV9 and TRBJ2-1; TRBD2 matches at 9 bases. The V gene's germline CDR1 is SGDLS and CDR2 YYNGEE. The CDR3 contains 14 residues. V shed 0 bases and J 12 bases; nucleotides not matched to a gene: 7. The CDR3 sequence: CASSVEAGGYWQFF. In nucleotides, the CDR3 is TGTGCCAGCAGCGTAGAAGCGGGGGGTTATTGGCAGTTCTTC.

This clone came up once. J is TRBJ2-7 and V is TRBV4-3; 9 bases are a match to TRBD1. The V and J ends lost 1 base and 2 bases, in that order; junction bases with no gene match: 6. Per the germline V gene, CDR1 is LGHNA and CDR2 is YSLEER. The CDR3 runs to 16 residues. The CDR3: CASSQARGQGTYEQYF. The CDR3 DNA follows: TGCGCCAGCAGCCAAGCCCGTGGACAGGGGACCTACGAGCAGTACTTC.

The chain carries TRBV3-1 (or the pseudogene TRBV3-2) and TRBJ2-3; D is unresolved. The V gene lost 0 bases and the J gene lost 1 base, with 5 bases spanning the gap. CDR1 LGHDT and CDR2 YNNKEL come from the germline V gene (reference sequence). The CDR3 covers 14 residues. CDR3 bases: TGTGCCAGCAGCCAAGATGAGGGCACAGATACGCAGTATTTT. It encodes CASSQDEGTDTQYF.

This clone was counted only a few times. The chain links TRBV11-3 to TRBJ1-1, with D maybe TRBD1 (6 bases). Between the trimmed V and J ends, which lost 3 bases and 7 bases, there was a span of 12 bases. Germline assignment: CDR1 SGHNT and CDR2 YENEEA. The CDR3 has 13 residues. Written as DNA, the CDR3 is TGTGCCAGCAGCTTCTCAGGGGCCCTTGAAGCTTTCTTT. This encodes CASSFSGALEAFF.

This clone was counted only a few times. J is TRBJ2-5 and V is TRBV7-2; 8 positions agree with TRBD2. The CDR3 is 15 amino acids. Trimming at V came to 5 bases and at J to 5 bases, leaving 10 bases not matched to a gene. Per the germline V gene, CDR1 is SGHTA and CDR2 is FQGNSA. The chain's CDR3 is CASSLGLARDETQYF. CDR3 DNA sequence: TGTGCCAGCAGCCTCGGACTAGCCAGGGACGAGACCCAGTACTTC. Based on the CDR3 plus reference TRBV7-2 and TRBJ2-5, the full variable domain is GAGVSQSPSNKVTEKGKDVELRCDPISGHTALYWYRQSLGQGLEFLIYFQGNSAPDKSGLPSDRFSAERTGGSVSTLTIQRTQQEDSAVYLCASSLGLARDETQYFGPGTRLLVL.

The chain is built from TRBV7-9 and TRBJ1-2; D uncertain. V was shortened by 6 bases and J by 3 bases, with 20 bases between the two germline ends. CDR3 length: 16 residues. The germline V gene encodes CDR1 SEHNR and CDR2 FQNEAQ (reference sequence). In DNA form, the CDR3 reads TGTGCCAGCAGGACCCTGCCCACGGGAGTGTACTATGGCTACACCTTC. Its translation is CASRTLPTGVYYGYTF. The full variable domain, with the rest looked up from reference TRBV7-9 and TRBJ1-2, is DTGVSQNPRHKITKRGQNVTFRCDPISEHNRLYWYRQTLGQGPEFLTYFQNEAQLEKSRLLSDRFSAERPKGSFSTLEIQRTEQGDSAMYLCASRTLPTGVYYGYTFGSGTRLTVV.

The chain joins TRBV10-3 to TRBJ1-3, with D possibly TRBD1 on 6 matching bases. The CDR3 runs 14 residues. The V end was cut by 4 bases, the J end by 1 base, with 8 bases between. Per the germline V gene, CDR1 is ENHRY and CDR2 is SYGVKD. The CDR3 DNA sequence: TGTGCCATCAGTGCCCAGGGGTCTGGAAACACCATATATTTT. The encoded protein is CAISAQGSGNTIYF.

This clone was recorded only once. This chain joins TRBV29-1 and TRBJ1-2; D is uncertain. This CDR3 region has 10 residues. Germline CDR1 is SQVTM and CDR2 is ANQGSEA. Trimming removed 6 bases at V and 8 bases at J, with 10 bases between. The CDR3 is CSVPMEGYTF. In DNA form, the CDR3 reads TGCAGCGTCCCCATGGAGGGCTACACCTTC.

The chain carries TRBV4-3 and TRBJ1-4, with D perhaps matching TRBD1 (6 bases). Germline V gene lookup returns CDR1 LGHNA and CDR2 YSLEER. The CDR3 is 16 residues long. The V gene lost 3 bases and the J gene lost 8 bases, with 19 bases spanning the gap. The CDR3 reads CASSQDPPSGVEKLFF. CDR3 DNA: TGCGCCAGCAGCCAGGACCCGCCCTCAGGGGTAGAAAAACTGTTTTTT.

Only one count was recorded for this clone. The chain links TRBV7-9 to TRBJ2-1; D might be TRBD2 (5 bases). The V gene lost 6 bases and the J gene lost 0 bases, with 18 bases spanning the gap. The CDR3 runs to 17 residues. Germline CDR1 SEHNR, CDR2 FQNEAQ (reference sequence). CDR3 region: CASSWAGLRGSYNEQFF. DNA of the CDR3: TGTGCCAGCAGTTGGGCAGGACTTCGGGGCTCCTACAATGAGCAGTTCTTC. Full variable domain (outside the CDR3, taken from reference TRBV7-9 and TRBJ2-1): DTGVSQNPRHKITKRGQNVTFRCDPISEHNRLYWYRQTLGQGPEFLTYFQNEAQLEKSRLLSDRFSAERPKGSFSTLEIQRTEQGDSAMYLCASSWAGLRGSYNEQFFGPGTRLTVL.

This clone appeared once. This chain uses TRBV9 with TRBJ1-1; 8 nucleotides align to TRBD1. The germline V gene has CDR1 SGDLS and CDR2 YYNGEE. This CDR3 comprises 15 residues. V was clipped by 4 bases and J by 7 bases; unmatched bases: 12. CDR3 nucleotide sequence: TGTGCCAGCAGCCCACGACTCCGAGACAGGGGTGAAGCTTTCTTT. Residues: CASSPRLRDRGEAFF.

This sequence joins TRBV19 and TRBJ2-2; 16 positions agree with TRBD2. V shed 6 bases and J 3 bases; nucleotides not matched to a gene: 13. Germline CDR1 and CDR2: LNHDA and SQIVND (reference sequence). The CDR3 is 20 residues long. As DNA, the CDR3 is TGTGCCAGTAGCCACCCTCGCCCGGGACTAGCGGGGGGGGACACCGGGGAGCTGTTTTTT. Encoded protein: CASSHPRPGLAGGDTGELFF.

The chain links TRBV5-1 to TRBJ2-3, with 8 bases that match TRBD2. This CDR3 is built from 15 residues. The J segment lost 3 bases and the V segment lost 0 bases, leaving 3 bases of the junction unmatched. The germline V gene encodes CDR1 SGHRS and CDR2 YFSETQ. The CDR3 is CASSLGASGTDTQYF. Written as DNA, the CDR3 is TGCGCCAGCAGCTTGGGCGCTAGCGGGACAGATACGCAGTATTTT.

This chain uses TRBV5-4 with TRBJ1-2; 11 bases are shared with TRBD1. V dropped 3 bases and J dropped 1; count of bases not matched to a gene: 2. This CDR3 has 15 amino acids. Germline V gene lookup returns CDR1 SGHNT and CDR2 YYREEE (reference sequence). The CDR3 spells CASSWGTGGNYGYTF. CDR3 DNA: TGTGCCAGCAGCTGGGGGACAGGGGGTAACTATGGCTACACCTTC.